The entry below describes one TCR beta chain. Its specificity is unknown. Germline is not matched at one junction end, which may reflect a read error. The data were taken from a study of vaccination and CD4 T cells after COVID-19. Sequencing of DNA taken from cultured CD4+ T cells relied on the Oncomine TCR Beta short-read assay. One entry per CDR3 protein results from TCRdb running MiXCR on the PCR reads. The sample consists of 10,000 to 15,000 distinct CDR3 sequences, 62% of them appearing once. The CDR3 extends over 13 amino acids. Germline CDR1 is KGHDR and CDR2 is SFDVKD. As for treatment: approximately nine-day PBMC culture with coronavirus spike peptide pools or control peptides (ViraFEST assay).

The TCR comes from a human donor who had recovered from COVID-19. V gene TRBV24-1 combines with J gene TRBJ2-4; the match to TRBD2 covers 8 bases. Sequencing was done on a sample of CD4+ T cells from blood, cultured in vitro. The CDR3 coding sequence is TGTGCCACCAGTGAGTCGGGGGGGGGCATTCAGTGCTTC. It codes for CATSESGGGIQCF.